The 10 T cell receptor beta chains in this list originate from one sample, sequenced in a study of post-analysis software for immune sequencing data. The library was made from cDNA and included unique molecular identifiers. TCRdb used MiXCR to reprocess the PCR reads, holding one entry per CDR3 protein. The profile shows 650,000 to 900,000 distinct CDR3 sequences, approximately 44% of them singletons. Antigens for these TCRs are unknown. Points from the study as a whole: About five TRBV segments, including TRBV5-6, TRBV5-1 and TRBV20-1, were more frequent in patients than controls.

Sequenced input: blood. All receptors come from a girl between 5 and 17 years old with multiple sclerosis.

The V call is TRBV10-3, the J call TRBJ1-1; D unclear. The V end was cut by 6 bases, the J end by 11 bases, with 16 bases between. This CDR3 comprises 12 residues. CDR1 ENHRY and CDR2 SYGVKD come from the germline V gene. The CDR3 loop is CAIRSTVEEAFF. As DNA, the CDR3 is TGTGCCATCAGATCGACCGTGGAGGAGGCTTTCTTT.

The rearrangement links TRBV12-3 or TRBV12-4 to TRBJ2-1; D might be TRBD2 (5 bases). The CDR3 totals 14 residues. V lost 1 base and J 3 bases, leaving 7 bases between the germline ends. The CDR3 region is CASSLVGLYNEQFF. Here the CDR3 DNA reads TGTGCCAGCAGTTTAGTTGGACTCTACAATGAGCAGTTCTTC.

In its sample, this clonotype was seen a few times. The V gene is TRBV7-9, the J gene TRBJ2-4; tentatively, D is TRBD2 (6 bases). This CDR3 region has 15 residues. V was cut by 1 base and J by 3 bases, with 10 bases left in between. The germline V gene has CDR1 SEHNR and CDR2 FQNEAQ (reference sequence). CDR3 residues: CASSLERRGKNIQYF. CDR3 bases: TGTGCCAGCAGCTTAGAACGGAGGGGCAAAAACATTCAGTACTTC.

The chain has TRBV27 and TRBJ1-2; TRBD1 is a possible D gene (5 bases). The germline V and J ends were trimmed by 5 bases and 4 bases, with 11 bases remaining between them. CDR1 and CDR2 (germline): MNHEY, SMNVEV (reference sequence). The CDR3 has 13 residues. CDR3 in DNA: TGTGCCAGCAGTGGGGCAGGGAGCTATGGCTACACCTTC. As protein: CASSGAGSYGYTF.

This clonotype has just a few counts. The V gene is TRBV20-1, the J gene TRBJ2-1; 11 positions match TRBD2. CDR1 and CDR2 from the germline V gene are DFQATT and SNEGSKA (reference sequence). CDR3 size: 16 residues. V shed 4 bases, J shed 4 bases, and the junction held 9 bases outside the gene matches. CDR3 nucleotide sequence: TGCAGTGCTACGGGGTTGGGACTAGCGGTATACAATGAGCAGTTCTTC. Its protein product is CSATGLGLAVYNEQFF.

The V and J genes are TRBV24-1 and TRBJ2-4; tentatively, D is TRBD2 (5 bases). The end of the DNA is better explained by TRBJ2-7, so the J call may be wrong. The CDR3 has 15 amino acids. CDR1 KGHDR and CDR2 SFDVKD come from the germline V gene. The CDR3 loop reads CATAPRGSANYEQYF. The CDR3 nucleotides are TGTGCCACCGCCCCTCGGGGATCCGCCAACTACGAGCAGTACTTC.

This chain connects TRBV10-3 to TRBJ1-4; unclear D gene. This CDR3 contains 14 residues. The V gene's germline CDR1 is ENHRY and CDR2 SYGVKD. The ends were cut back, 6 bases at V and 5 bases at J, with 13 bases in the middle. As DNA, the CDR3 is TGTGCCATCAGCTTGACATCTACGAATGAAAAACTGTTTTTT. Amino acids: CAISLTSTNEKLFF.

The CDR3 is CSARVFRDRGQETQYF. The DNA of the CDR3 is TGCAGTGCTAGAGTGTTCCGGGACAGGGGGCAAGAGACCCAGTACTTC. The chain employs TRBV20-1 and TRBJ2-5; 11 nucleotides line up with TRBD1. With V trimmed by 1 base and J by 2 bases, 6 bases remained unmatched. Germline V lookup: CDR1 DFQATT, CDR2 SNEGSKA (reference sequence). The CDR3 length is 16 residues.

The rearrangement uses TRBV7-3 and TRBJ2-5; a possible D gene is TRBD1 (5 bases). CDR1 and CDR2 (germline): SGHTA, FQGTGA. CDR3 length equals 15 residues. V dropped 5 bases and J dropped 3 bases, with 16 bases sitting between them. The CDR3 coding sequence is TGTGCCAGCAGCGTACGTGGACACTACAAAGAGACCCAGTACTTC. This gives the protein CASSVRGHYKETQYF. Based on the CDR3 plus reference TRBV7-3 and TRBJ2-5, the full variable domain is GAGVSQTPSNKVTEKGKYVELRCDPISGHTALYWYRQSLGQGPEFLIYFQGTGAADDSGLPNDRFFAVRPEGSVSTLKIQRTERGDSAVYLCASSVRGHYKETQYFGPGTRLLVL.

This clonotype appeared a few times. V gene TRBV7-8 combines with J gene TRBJ2-7; D may be TRBD2 (5 bases). In germline, CDR1 is SGHVS, CDR2 FQNEAQ. This CDR3 is 18 amino acids long. With 1 base removed from V and 0 bases from J, the gap between germline ends came to 19 bases. In DNA form, the CDR3 reads TGTGCCAGCAGCTTAGGGGGTCTACTCGGGATGGGCTCCTACGAGCAGTACTTC. Translation gives CASSLGGLLGMGSYEQYF.